The present entry profiles one T cell receptor beta chain with its context. The data belong to a study of CD8 T cells in ankylosing spondylitis. CDR3 size: 15 residues. Germline loops: CDR1 SGHTA, CDR2 FQGTGA. V was clipped by 3 bases and J by 4 bases, with 12 bases between them. TCRdb used MiXCR to reprocess the 5' RACE reads, holding one entry per CDR3 protein. The repertoire holds about 90,000 distinct CDR3 sequences, 27% seen once, with around 56% in the top ten. This chain joins TRBV7-3 and TRBJ2-2; the D call may be TRBD1 or TRBD2 (5 bases each). The sample taken for sequencing was blood, either unsorted or a sorted T cell fraction (not recorded which). This TCR was sampled from a male donor with ankylosing spondylitis or in good health (not recorded which). In DNA, the CDR3 is TGTGCCAGCAGCTTCCTAGGGACCTCCACCGGGGAGCTGTTTTTT. This codes for CASSFLGTSTGELFF.